This is a list of T cell receptor beta chains from one sample in a study of identical twins. TCRdb reprocessed the 5' RACE reads via MiXCR and lists one record per CDR3 protein. Here the sample spans some 600,000 distinct CDR3 sequences, about 7.1% being singletons. This same sample was also taken into another study, of yellow fever vaccine responses in identical twins.

The sequencing sample was made of PBMCs. These TCRs come from a woman aged 18-29 years in good health. CDR3s include the opening cysteine and the closing phenylalanine or tryptophan. The order of the fields is J gene, V gene, clone size, CDR3 length, D gene, CDR3 DNA, CDR3 protein. A D gene is named only where the DNA matches it firmly. Part of the rows lack a size; the others show once, few, many or a class for expanded clones.

TRBJ1-2	TRBV20-1	.	12	.	TGCAGTGCTAGAGGGGGCGCATTTGGCTACACCTTC	CSARGGAFGYTF
TRBJ1-2	TRBV19	few	13	.	TGTGCCAGTAGTATGGATCCCGTCTATGGCTACACCTTC	CASSMDPVYGYTF
TRBJ2-3	TRBV15	many	15	.	TGTGCCACCAGCAGAGTCAGAGCTCCTGATGGTGCACAGTATTTT	CATSRVRAPDGAQYF
TRBJ1-1	TRBV14	.	15	.	TGTGCCAGCAGCTACTTCGGGGCCCCGGGAACTGAAGCTTTCTTT	CASSYFGAPGTEAFF
TRBJ2-6	TRBV5-6	many	16	TRBD1	TGTGCCAGCAGCATCAGGGGGCCCTCTGGGGCCAACGTCCTGACTTTC	CASSIRGPSGANVLTF
TRBJ1-4	TRBV4-1	few	12	.	TGCGCCAGCAGCCAAGGAGTTGAAAAACTGTTTTTT	CASSQGVEKLFF
TRBJ2-5	TRBV2	.	15	TRBD2	TGTGCCAGCAATTCTGAGGTAGCGGGGGAAGAGACCCAGTACTTC	CASNSEVAGEETQYF
TRBJ2-1	TRBV6-1	.	17	TRBD1	TGTGCCAGCAGCCGCGGACAGGGTTTACTAACCTACAATGAGCAGTTCTTC	CASSRGQGLLTYNEQFF
TRBJ2-1	TRBV6-1	.	15	.	TGTGCCAGCAGTCCGGGACCCTCCGTCGGGAATGAGCAGTTCTTC	CASSPGPSVGNEQFF
TRBJ2-2	TRBV4-1	many	16	.	TGCGCCAGCAGCCGCGGGGGACAGGACCTGACCGGGGAGCTGTTTTTT	CASSRGGQDLTGELFF
TRBJ2-2	TRBV29-1	many	16	TRBD1	TGCAGCGTTGAAGACCCCGGACAGGGGGGGACCGGGGAGCTGTTTTTT	CSVEDPGQGGTGELFF
TRBJ2-2	TRBV3-1	many	17	TRBD2	TGTGCCAGCAGCTCGACGACTAGCGGGAGGGTCGTGAAGAAGCTGTTTTTT	CASSSTTSGRVVKKLFF
TRBJ2-1	TRBV11-2	few	18	TRBD1	TGTGCCAGCAGCTTAACACCCGGGACAGGGCTCTCATACAATGAGCAGTTCTTC	CASSLTPGTGLSYNEQFF
TRBJ2-1	TRBV12-3/TRBV12-4	many	14	.	TGTGCCAGCAGTCCTACTGGACCCTACAATGAGCAGTTCTTC	CASSPTGPYNEQFF
TRBJ2-2	TRBV12-5	few	16	TRBD1	TGTGCTAGTGGTCCCCCGGGACAGGGGGCCACCGGGGAGCTGTTTTTT	CASGPPGQGATGELFF
TRBJ1-2	TRBV7-2	few	16	TRBD1	TGTGCCAGCAGCCCCAGACAGGGGACAAAAGGTTATGGCTACACCTTC	CASSPRQGTKGYGYTF
TRBJ2-1	TRBV20-1	.	14	TRBD2	TGCAGTGCTAGCGGGAGGGTGTTCGACAATGAGCAGTTCTTC	CSASGRVFDNEQFF
TRBJ2-3	TRBV9	many	15	TRBD2	TGTGCCAGCAGCGTAGGACTAGCGGCCACAGATACGCAGTATTTT	CASSVGLAATDTQYF
TRBJ2-4	TRBV4-1	few	14	.	TGCGCCAGCAGCCAAGGAGGGTGGGAAAACATTCAGTACTTC	CASSQGGWENIQYF
TRBJ2-7	TRBV21-1	few	20	.	TGTGCCAGCAGCAAAGAGGACAGGGGGACCGGACTAGCGGGAGGATACGAGCAGTACTTC	CASSKEDRGTGLAGGYEQYF
TRBJ1-5	TRBV7-9	.	13	.	TGTGCCAGCGCCGAACAGGGCAGCCAGCCCCAGCATTTT	CASAEQGSQPQHF
TRBJ2-3	TRBV6-5	.	14	.	TGTGCCAGCACGTTGTGGCGGGCCCCAGATACGCAGTATTTT	CASTLWRAPDTQYF
TRBJ2-1	TRBV7-9	few	17	TRBD2	TGTGCCAGCAGCCCCCCCTCTAGCGGGAGGCCGAACAATGAGCAGTTCTTC	CASSPPSSGRPNNEQFF
TRBJ2-2	TRBV11-2	.	17	TRBD1	TGTGCCAGCAGCTTAGTTGGACAGGGGAAGAACACCGGGGAGCTGTTTTTT	CASSLVGQGKNTGELFF
TRBJ1-6	TRBV28	.	20	.	TGTGCCAGCAGTCATCCAGGGGTAGTCGCTGTTAGGGCCTATAATTCACCCCTCCACTTT	CASSHPGVVAVRAYNSPLHF
TRBJ2-5	TRBV6-1	few	15	.	TGTGCCAGCACCCGGGACGCCCTGGGGGAAGAGACCCAGTACTTC	CASTRDALGEETQYF
TRBJ1-1	TRBV20-1	.	13	.	TGCAGTGCTAGTAACGGTAGGGCAGGGGACCTTTTCTTT	CSASNGRAGDLFF
TRBJ1-2	TRBV4-2	few	15	TRBD1	TGTGCCAGCAGCCAAGCCTCGGGACAGAACTATGGCTACACCTTC	CASSQASGQNYGYTF
TRBJ2-1	TRBV27	.	12	.	TGTGCCAGCAGTTACAGGAGCAATGAGCAGTTCTTC	CASSYRSNEQFF
TRBJ2-1	TRBV4-1	few	13	.	TGCGCCAGCAGCCAAGGACCGACTAAAGAGCAGTTCTTC	CASSQGPTKEQFF
TRBJ1-5	TRBV15	few	16	TRBD1	TGTGCCACCAGCATGTCCGGGACAGGGCTGGATCAGCCCCAGCATTTT	CATSMSGTGLDQPQHF
TRBJ2-6	TRBV24-1	few	16	TRBD1	TGTGCCGTTCGGGACAGTGGACCCTCTGGGGCCAACGTCCTGACTTTC	CAVRDSGPSGANVLTF
TRBJ2-5	TRBV10-2	.	15	TRBD2	TGCGCCACCCTGACTAGCGGGGGGATCCAAGAGACCCAGTACTTC	CATLTSGGIQETQYF
TRBJ1-1	TRBV12-3/TRBV12-4	.	13	TRBD1	TGTGCCAGCAGGGTCGGGACAGGGAGTGAAGCTTTCTTT	CASRVGTGSEAFF
TRBJ2-1	TRBV20-1	.	15	TRBD1	TGCAGTGCTAGGCCGGGACAGGGGTCCTACAATGAGCAGTTCTTC	CSARPGQGSYNEQFF
TRBJ2-2	TRBV6-5	few	14	TRBD1	TGTGCCAGCAGGAGGGACAGGGGGGTGGGGGAGCTGTTTTTT	CASRRDRGVGELFF
TRBJ2-3	TRBV11-1	few	18	TRBD2	TGTGCCAGCAGCTTACCACTAGCGGGGGGGCCGGGTAAAGATACGCAGTATTTT	CASSLPLAGGPGKDTQYF
TRBJ2-1	TRBV3-1	.	18	TRBD2	TGTGCCTGCTGTTTAGCGGGAGGGACTAGCCGCCTGGGGAATGAGCAGTTCTTC	CACCLAGGTSRLGNEQFF
TRBJ2-7	TRBV18	few	15	TRBD2	TGTGCCAGCTCACCGGGGGAGGGAGCTTCCTACGAGCAGTACTTC	CASSPGEGASYEQYF
TRBJ2-1	TRBV2	many	14	.	TGTGCCAGCAGTGACCCGGGGTCCTACAATGAGCAGTTCTTC	CASSDPGSYNEQFF
TRBJ1-6	TRBV5-1	few	14	.	TGCGCCAGCAGCTTGGCCCTACAGGATTCACCCCTCCACTTT	CASSLALQDSPLHF
TRBJ1-1	TRBV27	many	14	.	TGTGCCAGCAGTTCCACGACCCGAGGCACTGAAGCTTTCTTT	CASSSTTRGTEAFF
TRBJ2-7	TRBV20-1	few	13	TRBD2	TGCAGTGCTCATAGCGGGGGTACCACTACGCAGTACTTC	CSAHSGGTTTQYF